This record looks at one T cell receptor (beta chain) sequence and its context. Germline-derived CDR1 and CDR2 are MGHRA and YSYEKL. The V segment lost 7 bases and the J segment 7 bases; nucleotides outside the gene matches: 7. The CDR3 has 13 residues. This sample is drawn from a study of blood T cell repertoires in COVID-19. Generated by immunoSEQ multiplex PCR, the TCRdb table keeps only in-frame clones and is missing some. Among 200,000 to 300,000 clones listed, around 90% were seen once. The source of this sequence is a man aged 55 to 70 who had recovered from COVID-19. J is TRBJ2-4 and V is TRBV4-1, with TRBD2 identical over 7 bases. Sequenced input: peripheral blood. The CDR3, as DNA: TGCGCCAGCACTGGGCAGGGAGGGAACATTCAGTACTTC. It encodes CASTGQGGNIQYF.